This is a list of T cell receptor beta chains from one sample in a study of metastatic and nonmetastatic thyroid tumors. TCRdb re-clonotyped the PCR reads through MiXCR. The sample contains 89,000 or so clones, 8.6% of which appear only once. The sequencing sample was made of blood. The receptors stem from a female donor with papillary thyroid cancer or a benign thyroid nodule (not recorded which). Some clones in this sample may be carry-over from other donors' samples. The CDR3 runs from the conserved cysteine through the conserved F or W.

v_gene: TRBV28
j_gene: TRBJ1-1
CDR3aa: CASSFVDRETEAFF

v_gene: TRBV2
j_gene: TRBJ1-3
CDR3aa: CASSQVGSGNTIYF

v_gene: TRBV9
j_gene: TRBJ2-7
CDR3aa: CASSPRQVYEQYF

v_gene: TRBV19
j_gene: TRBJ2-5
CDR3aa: CASSPGLAGYQETQYF

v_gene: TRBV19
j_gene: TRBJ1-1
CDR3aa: CASSLGPGTEAFF

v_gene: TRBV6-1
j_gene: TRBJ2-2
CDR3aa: CASSPGLAGGITGELFF

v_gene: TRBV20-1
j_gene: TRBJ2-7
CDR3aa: CSARSTSGGEQYF

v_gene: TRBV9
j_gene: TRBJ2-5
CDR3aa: CASSARQGRETQYF

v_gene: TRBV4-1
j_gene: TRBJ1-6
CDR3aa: CASSQDILVSYNSPLHF

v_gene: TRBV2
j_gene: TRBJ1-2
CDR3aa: CASRTGASYGYTF

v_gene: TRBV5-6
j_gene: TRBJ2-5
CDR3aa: CASSLILEGRETQYF

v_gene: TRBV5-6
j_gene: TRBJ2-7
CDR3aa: CASSLRWDEQYF

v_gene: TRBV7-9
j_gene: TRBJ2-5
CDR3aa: CASSLAQETQYF

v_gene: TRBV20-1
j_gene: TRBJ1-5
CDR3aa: CSARGTTGLNQPQHF

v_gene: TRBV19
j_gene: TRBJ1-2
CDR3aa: CASSIEQGARGYTF